The 17 T cell receptor beta chains listed next were all sequenced from one sample in a study of shared clonotypes between healthy human individuals. Measured with immunoSEQ multiplex PCR; TCRdb has only the in-frame clones, and not every one. The profile shows approximately 480,000 clones, 60% to 80% of them singletons. Specimen: PBMCs. The origin of the receptors is a middle-aged woman in good health. Some clones in this sample may be carry-over from other donors' samples.

The chain carries TRBV5-1 and TRBJ2-2, with 8 bases identical to TRBD2. CDR3 length: 17 residues. J gave up 0 bases and V 4 bases, and 8 bases lay outside the gene matches. Germline CDR1 and CDR2: SGHRS and YFSETQ. In DNA, the CDR3 is TGCGCCAGCAGCCAGATGACTAGCGCCCCGAACACCGGGGAGCTGTTTTTT. Amino acid sequence: CASSQMTSAPNTGELFF.

Points on this clone: A read error is the likely source, as a far larger clone sits one nucleotide away. Other DNA sequences within the sample encode an identical CDR3. This sequence joins TRBV9 and TRBJ2-1, with 7 bases that match TRBD2. The germline CDR1 and CDR2 sequences are SGDLS and YYNGEE. The CDR3 spans 13 residues. The chain's CDR3 is CASSVVGAGEQFF. CDR3 DNA sequence: TGTGCCAGCAGTGTAGTAGGAGCGGGAGAGCAGTTCTTC.

The V call is TRBV4-3, the J call TRBJ2-3; 11 positions match TRBD2. CDR1 and CDR2 from the germline V gene are LGHNA and YSLEER. There are 20 residues in the CDR3. V lost 0 bases, J lost 7 bases, and 18 bases stayed unmatched. The CDR3 DNA follows: TGCGCCAGCAGCCAAGATCACGGTGGGGCCGGGACTAGCGGTTCGAATACGCAGTATTTT. This encodes CASSQDHGGAGTSGSNTQYF.

This clone turned up a few times. V gene TRBV30 combines with J gene TRBJ1-1; 12 nucleotides agree with TRBD1. The J segment lost 0 bases and the V segment lost 8 bases, leaving 4 bases of the junction unmatched. Germline CDR1 GTSNPN, CDR2 SVGIG (reference sequence). The CDR3 consists of 14 residues. The CDR3 reads CAAGTGGLNTEAFF. The CDR3 DNA is TGTGCCGCGGGGACAGGGGGCTTGAACACTGAAGCTTTCTTT. Looking up the rest from reference TRBV30 and TRBJ1-1 gives the full variable domain: SQTIHQWPATLVQPVGSPLSLECTVEGTSNPNLYWYRQAAGRGLQLLFYSVGIGQISSEVPQNLSASRPQDRQFILSSKKLLLSDSGFYLCAAGTGGLNTEAFFGQGTRLTVV.

This clone was seen a handful of times. The chain uses TRBV27 and TRBJ2-7; the match to TRBD1 covers 10 bases. J gave up 4 bases and V 5 bases, and 5 bases lay outside the gene matches. CDR1 is MNHEY, CDR2 SMNVEV, per germline (reference sequence). This CDR3 region has 14 residues. The CDR3 here is CASSIGQGVYEQYF. The CDR3 DNA reads as TGTGCCAGCAGTATCGGACAGGGGGTGTACGAGCAGTACTTC.

The chain is built from TRBV6-5 and TRBJ2-7, with no clear D. The length of the CDR3 is 14 residues. Between the trimmed V and J ends, which lost 6 bases and 0 bases, there was a span of 12 bases. The V gene's germline CDR1 is MNHEY and CDR2 SVGAGI. This chain's CDR3 is CASSPEVSSYEQYF. The CDR3 bases are TGTGCCAGCAGCCCCGAGGTCTCCTCCTACGAGCAGTACTTC.

This sequence joins TRBV10-3 and TRBJ2-1; 7 bases are shared with TRBD2. The CDR3 is made up of 17 amino acids. Germline V gene data show CDR1 as ENHRY and CDR2 as SYGVKD. After removal of 0 bases from V and 5 bases from J, the junction contained 10 bases not matched to a gene. In DNA form, the CDR3 reads TGTGCCATCAGTGAGTCGCCAGCGGGGCGCCGTGACAATGAGCAGTTCTTC. Protein product: CAISESPAGRRDNEQFF.

The gene calls are TRBV18 and TRBJ2-3; 8 nucleotides match TRBD2. CDR3 size: 16 residues. The V gene end was trimmed by 5 bases and the J gene end by 4 bases; junction bases not matched to a gene: 11. Germline CDR1 and CDR2: KGHSH and LQKENI. For the CDR3, the DNA is TGTGCCAGCTCAGGGTTGGAAGCGGGAGTCGCAGATACGCAGTATTTT. This gives the protein CASSGLEAGVADTQYF.

The chain joins TRBV29-1 to TRBJ1-4, with TRBD1 identical over 8 bases. J was trimmed by 5 bases and V by 5 bases; bases with no gene match: 10. The length of the CDR3 is 15 residues. Germline loops: CDR1 SQVTM, CDR2 ANQGSEA. DNA of the CDR3: TGCAGCGTTCGCATTGGGGACAGGCTGAATGAAAAACTGTTTTTT. Protein: CSVRIGDRLNEKLFF.

Concerning this clone itself: The same CDR3 arises from other DNA sequences in this sample as well. The chain combines TRBV7-8 with TRBJ2-7; D is possibly TRBD1 (6 bases). The CDR3 loop spans 13 amino acids. The germline V gene has CDR1 SGHVS and CDR2 FQNEAQ. The germline V and J ends were trimmed by 1 base and 3 bases, with 7 bases remaining between them. The CDR3 loop is CASSLGGGYEQYF. CDR3 DNA sequence: TGTGCCAGCAGCTTAGGAGGGGGCTACGAGCAGTACTTC.

The J gene is TRBJ1-2, the V gene TRBV7-3, with D perhaps TRBD1 (5 bases). The CDR3 is 13 amino acids. Trimming pared 2 bases from V and 12 bases from J, leaving 16 bases between. Germline V lookup: CDR1 SGHTA, CDR2 FQGTGA. The CDR3 bases are TGTGCCAGCAGCTTACGGCAGGGCGGCGGCCACACCTTC. The encoded protein is CASSLRQGGGHTF.

The chain has TRBV28 and TRBJ1-4, with D hard to call. In germline, CDR1 is MDHEN, CDR2 SYDVKM. Deletions cut 1 base from V and 0 bases from J, with 3 bases between. This CDR3 has 14 residues. The CDR3 reads CASSLYATNEKLFF. In nucleotides, the CDR3 is TGTGCCAGCAGTTTATATGCAACTAATGAAAAACTGTTTTTT.

This clone was counted between two and nine times. The V call is TRBV27, the J call TRBJ2-1; TRBD1 aligns across 8 bases. CDR1 is MNHEY and CDR2 is SMNVEV in the germline V gene (reference sequence). V lost 1 base and J lost 7; bases outside the gene matches: 0. This CDR3 has 13 amino acids. The chain's CDR3 is CASSLYRGNEQFF. Written as DNA, the CDR3 is TGTGCCAGCAGTTTATACAGGGGGAATGAGCAGTTCTTC.

As concerns this clone: A far larger clone lies a single base away; this is likely a read error. Other DNA sequences from this sample encode an identical CDR3 as well. The V and J genes are TRBV5-4 and TRBJ1-1; maybe TRBD1 (6 bases). This CDR3 is 13 amino acids long. The V and J ends lost 4 bases and 1 base respectively, with 8 bases between them. In germline, CDR1 is SGHNT, CDR2 YYREEE (reference sequence). The CDR3 is CASSPGQNTEAFF. In nucleotides, the CDR3 is TGTGCCAGCAGCCCGGGACAGAACACTGAAGCTTTCTTT.

In nucleotides, the CDR3 is TGTGCCAGCAGCCAATCTCACACCGGGGAGCTGTTTTTT. It specifies CASSQSHTGELFF. This rearrangement joins TRBV14 to TRBJ2-2; D remains ambiguous. The ends were cut back, 2 bases at V and 3 bases at J, with 4 bases in the middle. Germline loops: CDR1 SGHDN, CDR2 FVKESK. The CDR3 spans 13 residues.

J is TRBJ2-3 and V is TRBV18; 9 bases are a match to TRBD2. The CDR3 spans 17 residues. CDR1 and CDR2 (germline): KGHSH, LQKENI. V shed 0 bases, J shed 0 bases, and the junction held 4 bases outside the gene matches. This chain's CDR3 is CASSPPYSGGSTDTQYF. The DNA for the CDR3 is TGTGCCAGCTCACCACCTTATAGCGGGGGCAGCACAGATACGCAGTATTTT.

The V gene is TRBV29-1, the J gene TRBJ2-7; TRBD2 might be the D (6 bases). Looked up from germline, CDR1 is SQVTM and CDR2 is ANQGSEA. This CDR3 has 13 residues. The V gene lost 7 bases and the J gene lost 0 bases, with 13 bases spanning the gap. This CDR3 reads CSARRDSSYEQYF. The DNA for the CDR3 is TGCAGCGCCCGACGGGACTCCTCCTACGAGCAGTACTTC.